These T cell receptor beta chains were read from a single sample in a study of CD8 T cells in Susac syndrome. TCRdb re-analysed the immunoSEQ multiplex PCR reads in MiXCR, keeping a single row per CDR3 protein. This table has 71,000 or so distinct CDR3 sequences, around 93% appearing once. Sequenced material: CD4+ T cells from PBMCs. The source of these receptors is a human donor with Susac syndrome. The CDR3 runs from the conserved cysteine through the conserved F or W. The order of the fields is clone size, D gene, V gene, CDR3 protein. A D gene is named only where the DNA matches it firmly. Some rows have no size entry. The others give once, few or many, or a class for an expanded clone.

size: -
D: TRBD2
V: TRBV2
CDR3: CASRSRLAGDYEQYF

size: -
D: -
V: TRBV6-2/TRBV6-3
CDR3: CASRDKGRQNTEAFF

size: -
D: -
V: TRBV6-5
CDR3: CASSSLLPSEQYF

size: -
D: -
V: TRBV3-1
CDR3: CASSHTSIYGYTF

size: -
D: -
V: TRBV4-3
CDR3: CASSLGILTYGYTF

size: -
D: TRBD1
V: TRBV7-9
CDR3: CASSLWTGDGAFF

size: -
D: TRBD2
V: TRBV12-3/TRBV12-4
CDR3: CASSLALGSGGNTGELFF

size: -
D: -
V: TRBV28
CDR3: CASSALLRGGWTDTQYF

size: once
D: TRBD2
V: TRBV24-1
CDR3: CATSDYGGGAKNIQYF

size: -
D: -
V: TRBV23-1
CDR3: CASSPDEVQGSYEQYF

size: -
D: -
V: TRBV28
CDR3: CASRKEEAFRLISLLNTGELFF

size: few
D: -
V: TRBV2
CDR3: CASSRQQGPFSYEQYF

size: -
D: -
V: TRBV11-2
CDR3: CASSFNTGELFF

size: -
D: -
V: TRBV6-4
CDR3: CASSRDLGYGYTF

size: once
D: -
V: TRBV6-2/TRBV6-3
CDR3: CAAVGSMNTEAFF